Below are 20 T cell receptor beta chains sequenced from a single sample in a study of blood T cell repertoires in COVID-19. This table comes from immunoSEQ multiplex PCR, and its TCRdb copy is limited to in-frame clones, with some not included. Found here are some 87,000 clones, roughly 90% of them singletons; the top ten hold around 3.9%. Sequencing used peripheral blood. Source of these receptors: a human donor with COVID-19, enrolled during active disease. The donor label of this sample is uncertain.

The chain couples TRBV7-9 to TRBJ1-1; the match to TRBD1 covers 7 bases. Per the germline V gene, CDR1 is SEHNR and CDR2 is FQNEAQ (reference sequence). V gave up 6 bases and J gave up 4 bases; unmatched junction bases: 11. This CDR3 has 15 amino acids. This CDR3 reads CASSPPDRFVTEAFF. The CDR3 region has the DNA TGTGCCAGCAGTCCTCCGGACAGGTTTGTCACTGAAGCTTTCTTT.

The chain has TRBV12-3 or TRBV12-4 and TRBJ1-2, with a tentative D call TRBD1 (5 bases). The CDR3 is made up of 13 amino acids. Trimming took 2 bases from V and 8 from J, leaving 12 bases between them. For the CDR3, the DNA is TGTGCCAGCAGTTTACGGGGGATCGGAGGCTACACCTTC. It specifies CASSLRGIGGYTF.

V gene TRBV2 combines with J gene TRBJ2-2; weak D call: TRBD2 (6 bases). CDR3 length: 15 amino acids. Germline assignment: CDR1 SNHLY and CDR2 FYNNEI. V gave up 8 bases and J gave up 4 bases, with 17 bases separating them. The CDR3: CASGPTSTGTGELFF. CDR3 DNA sequence: TGTGCCAGCGGACCGACTAGTACGGGCACCGGGGAGCTGTTTTTT.

This clone was counted a single time. The rearrangement links TRBV18 to TRBJ1-1, with D unresolved. This CDR3 region has 11 residues. The V end was cut by 3 bases, the J end by 7 bases, with 6 bases between. Germline V gene sequence: CDR1 KGHSH, CDR2 LQKENI. CDR3 coding DNA: TGTGCCAGCTCACCCGGGGATGAAGCTTTCTTT. Protein product: CASSPGDEAFF.

The chain links TRBV6-5 to TRBJ1-5; 10 bases line up with TRBD1. Trimming cost V 6 bases and J 5 bases; bases outside gene matches: 7. The germline V gene has CDR1 MNHEY and CDR2 SVGAGI. CDR3 length equals 15 residues. The CDR3 here is CASREGQGPYQPQHF. CDR3 DNA sequence: TGTGCCAGCAGGGAGGGACAGGGGCCCTATCAGCCCCAGCATTTT.

The chain joins TRBV12-3 or TRBV12-4 to TRBJ1-2; D unresolved. The CDR3 is made up of 12 amino acids. Trimming took off 7 bases at V and 6 bases at J, with 12 bases between the two ends. CDR3 nucleotides: TGTGCCAGCACTTGGCCCCACCATGGCTACACCTTC. Its translation is CASTWPHHGYTF.

The V and J genes are TRBV6-5 and TRBJ1-4; 7 bases are shared with TRBD1. V was pared by 2 bases and J by 7 bases, with 7 bases of the junction left unmatched. The CDR3 has 15 residues. Germline CDR1 and CDR2: MNHEY and SVGAGI. CDR3 coding DNA: TGTGCCAGCAGTTACCAAGGGGGCAGTGGTGAAAAACTGTTTTTT. Protein: CASSYQGGSGEKLFF.

This clone was counted a single time. The chain combines TRBV12-5 with TRBJ2-1, with 9 bases fitting TRBD2. CDR1 and CDR2 (germline): LGHNT, FRNRAP. The CDR3 runs 15 residues. J lost 8 bases, V lost 6 bases, and 11 bases had no gene match. The CDR3 here is CASGTPRGRADEQFF. The DNA of the CDR3 is TGTGCTAGTGGCACCCCTCGCGGGAGGGCCGATGAGCAGTTCTTC.

This clone came up a few times. This chain connects TRBV5-1 to TRBJ2-7; D is unresolved. The CDR3 extends over 13 amino acids. Germline CDR1 and CDR2: SGHRS and YFSETQ. The V end lost 2 bases, the J end lost 0 bases, and 6 bases lay between the germline ends. The CDR3 bases are TGCGCCAGCAGCTTCTCCGTCTCCTACGAGCAGTACTTC. This translates into CASSFSVSYEQYF.

The chain recombines TRBV6-4 with TRBJ2-7; D might be TRBD1 (5 bases). In germline, CDR1 is MRHNA, CDR2 SNTAGT. CDR3 length: 15 amino acids. V was pared by 0 bases and J by 3 bases, with 12 bases between. The CDR3 region is CASSDSRQGHYEQYF. CDR3 sequence (DNA): TGTGCCAGCAGTGACTCCCGGCAGGGCCACTACGAGCAGTACTTC.

This rearrangement joins TRBV27 to TRBJ2-1, with a possible D match to TRBD2 (6 bases). The CDR3 is 15 amino acids. V lost 5 bases and J 4 bases, leaving 15 bases between the germline ends. Germline V gene data show CDR1 as MNHEY and CDR2 as SMNVEV (reference sequence). CDR3 loop: CASSTAGLSYNEQFF. CDR3 in DNA: TGTGCCAGCAGTACCGCAGGACTATCGTACAATGAGCAGTTCTTC.

The CDR3 sequence: CASSETGTEAFF. CDR3 sequence (DNA): TGTGCCAGCAGTGAGACCGGGACAGAAGCTTTCTTT. This chain uses TRBV6-1 with TRBJ1-1; D might be TRBD1 (6 bases). Germline V gives CDR1 MNHNS, CDR2 SASEGT. The germline V and J ends were trimmed by 3 bases and 8 bases, with 10 bases remaining between them. This CDR3 has 12 amino acids.

The chain recombines TRBV19 with TRBJ2-7; D is uncertain. The CDR3 length is 14 residues. The V gene lost 0 bases and the J gene lost 6 bases, with 12 bases spanning the gap. Germline values: CDR1 LNHDA, CDR2 SQIVND (reference sequence). DNA of the CDR3: TGTGCCAGTAGTATAGAGAGAGGCTCCGTCGAGCAGTACTTC. Its protein product is CASSIERGSVEQYF.

The CDR3 bases are TGTGCCAGCTCACCGGGCGGGGCCCGAGCCTCCTACGAGCAGTACTTC. Its translation: CASSPGGARASYEQYF. The chain joins TRBV18 to TRBJ2-7, with a tentative D call TRBD2 (6 bases). The CDR3 spans 16 residues. Germline V CDR1 and CDR2: KGHSH, LQKENI. Deletions cut 3 bases from V and 0 bases from J, with 15 bases between.

The rearrangement links TRBV7-9 to TRBJ1-1; D remains unclear. V was shortened by 0 bases and J by 6 bases, with 11 bases between the two germline ends. Germline V lookup: CDR1 SEHNR, CDR2 FQNEAQ (reference sequence). The CDR3 runs to 14 residues. In DNA, the CDR3 is TGTGCCAGCAGCTTAGCGGTACTATCCGCTGAAGCTTTCTTT. It specifies CASSLAVLSAEAFF.

The CDR3 DNA follows: TGTGCCAGCAGCCATGGCAATATCTCACCCCTCCACTTT. Protein product: CASSHGNISPLHF. The rearrangement joins TRBV3-1 (or the pseudogene TRBV3-2) to TRBJ1-6; D remains unclear. The V gene's germline CDR1 is LGHDT and CDR2 YNNKEL (reference sequence). The V end lost 3 bases, the J end lost 10 bases, and 10 bases lay between the germline ends. This CDR3 is 13 amino acids long.

This clone was seen a few times. The V gene is TRBV6-1, the J gene TRBJ1-5; 7 positions match TRBD1. Germline V gives CDR1 MNHNS, CDR2 SASEGT. This CDR3 is 16 amino acids long. The V segment lost 3 bases and the J segment 5 bases; nucleotides outside the gene matches: 10. DNA for the CDR3: TGTGCCAGCAGTGATGAGAGACAGGGTACGGATCAGCCCCAGCATTTT. Encoded protein: CASSDERQGTDQPQHF.

The rearrangement joins TRBV7-9 to TRBJ1-2; no clear D. The CDR3 covers 12 residues. The germline V and J ends were trimmed by 4 bases and 4 bases, with 7 bases remaining between them. Germline CDR1 and CDR2: SEHNR and FQNEAQ (reference sequence). The CDR3 nucleotides read TGTGCCAGCAGCTACAGCTCCTATGGCTACACCTTC. Translating it yields CASSYSSYGYTF.

V and J are TRBV27 and TRBJ2-7; 9 bases agree with TRBD2. This CDR3 comprises 13 residues. Trimming cost V 4 bases and J 6 bases; bases outside gene matches: 4. Germline lookup yields CDR1 MNHEY and CDR2 SMNVEV (reference sequence). The DNA for the CDR3 is TGTGCCAGCAGTTATAGCGGGGGAGGCGAGCAGTACTTC. Its translation: CASSYSGGGEQYF.

This chain connects TRBV18 to TRBJ1-6; 7 nucleotides align to TRBD1. Germline loops: CDR1 KGHSH, CDR2 LQKENI. The CDR3 contains 15 residues. Unmatched junction bases numbered 8, after V lost 4 bases and J lost 8 bases. The CDR3 DNA sequence: TGTGCCAGCTCACTCTCGACAGGGTACGATTCACCCCTCCACTTT. This encodes CASSLSTGYDSPLHF.